The T cell receptor beta chain described here comes from a study of T cells expressing NK-cell markers. Overall study context: Cells sorted as CD3+CD56+NKG2C+, CD3+CD56+NKG2C- and CD3+CD56-NKG2C+ T cells supplied the TCR beta repertoires. One of eight sequenced donors was HCMV-seronegative; the other seven were seropositive.

Reprocessing the 5' RACE reads, TCRdb reports a single entry for every CDR3 protein and omits DNA. This sample's table has some 280,000 distinct CDR3 sequences. Germline lookup yields CDR1 SQVTM and CDR2 ANQGSEA. This CDR3 contains 14 residues. Findings of the study overall: The CD3+CD56-NKG2C+ fraction of a handful of donors was also led by these clonotypes. CD8+ T cells in 5 or 6 donors included dominant NKG2C+ clonotypes at 1.0-7.0%.

Points on this clonotype: Its antigen remains unidentified.

This chain uses TRBV29-1 with TRBJ2-7. Sequences were obtained from blood T cells: a sorted CD56 or NKG2C T cell subset, CD4+ or CD8+ T cells, or bulk PBMC T cells (not recorded which). This TCR was recovered from a man in his late teens or twenties in good health. CDR3 loop: CSVDAAGNPYEQYF.